A selection of T cell receptor beta chains follows, all from one sample in a study of T-cell reconstitution after alpha-beta-depleted transplantation in children. TCRdb passed the PCR reads through MiXCR, listing each CDR3 protein once. This table holds under 400,000 distinct CDR3 sequences, 23% found once. This specimen consisted of PBMCs, mostly from graft donor cells, obtained 180 days after TCRalphabeta/CD19-depleted stem cell transplant. The source of these receptors is a male patient between 10 and 17 years old who had a stem cell transplant for acute lymphoblastic leukemia, so the T cells may come from the graft donor. Each CDR3 is given with its conserved first and last residue. The D gene is left open where the match is weak. Only part of the rows carry a size: once, few, many, or a class if the clone is expanded.

D,size,V,J,DNA,CDR3
.,.,TRBV18,TRBJ2-7,TGTGCCAGCTCACCACGACGGACCTCCTACGAGCAGTACTTC,CASSPRRTSYEQYF
TRBD1,.,TRBV5-1,TRBJ2-7,TGCGCCAGCAGCTTGTGGGGGCGGGGGACAGGGGCCGAGCAGTACTTC,CASSLWGRGTGAEQYF
TRBD2,.,TRBV7-2,TRBJ2-7,TGTGCCAGCAGCTTGTTAGCGGGAGACTCCTACGAGCAGTACTTC,CASSLLAGDSYEQYF
TRBD1,.,TRBV5-1,TRBJ1-1,TGCGCCAGCAGCTTGACTGACAGGGCAAGAATGAACACTGAAGCTTTCTTT,CASSLTDRARMNTEAFF
.,few,TRBV20-1,TRBJ1-4,TGCAGTGCTTTTCCCCCGTACGAACAGGCCGGGGATGAAAAACTGTTTTTT,CSAFPPYEQAGDEKLFF
TRBD1,.,TRBV7-8,TRBJ1-6,TGTGCCAGCAGCGCAGACAGGGCATATAATTCACCCCTCCACTTT,CASSADRAYNSPLHF
.,few,TRBV24-1,TRBJ2-6,TGTGCCACCACCTACCGGCCCTCTTGGGCCAACGTCCTGACTTTC,CATTYRPSWANVLTF
.,few,TRBV12-3/TRBV12-4,TRBJ2-7,TGTGCCAGCGCAATAGTACCGGGATGGGCACTCTTC,CASAIVPGWALF
.,.,TRBV29-1,TRBJ2-7,TGCAGCGTTGGGCCCTCCTACGAGCAGTACTTC,CSVGPSYEQYF
TRBD2,.,TRBV5-1,TRBJ2-3,TGCGCCAGCAGCTGGGGACTAGCGGGAGGGCCCGGAGATACGCAGTATTTT,CASSWGLAGGPGDTQYF
.,.,TRBV5-1,TRBJ2-3,TGCGCCAGCAGCATAACCCCGACAGAGGGCACAGATTCGCAGTATTTT,CASSITPTEGTDSQYF
.,few,TRBV9,TRBJ2-5,TGTGCCAGCAGAGCCGGGGGACGGGCCGGACAAGAGACCCAGTACTTC,CASRAGGRAGQETQYF
.,few,TRBV29-1,TRBJ2-1,TGCAGCGTTGAAGATAACAGGCCATACAATGAGCAGTTCTTC,CSVEDNRPYNEQFF
TRBD2,many,TRBV6-5,TRBJ2-5,TGTGCCAGCAGTTCCGGGGATCTAGCGGCTCAAGAGACCCAGTACTTC,CASSSGDLAAQETQYF
.,.,TRBV21-1,TRBJ1-2,TGTGCCAGCAGCTTAAGGGACAGCCACTATGGCTACACCTTC,CASSLRDSHYGYTF
TRBD2,.,TRBV6-5,TRBJ2-5,TGTGCCAGCAGTTACTCTGCAGGGAGGGTAGAGACCCAGTACTTC,CASSYSAGRVETQYF
TRBD2,.,TRBV5-1,TRBJ2-1,TGCGCCAGCAGCTATTTTGGGCGGGAGGGCCGGGATGAGCAGTTCTTC,CASSYFGREGRDEQFF
.,.,TRBV30,TRBJ1-3,TGTGCCTGGGAAGGGGGCTCTGGAAACACCATATATTTT,CAWEGGSGNTIYF
TRBD1,few,TRBV5-1,TRBJ2-7,TGCGCCAGCAGCGAAATGACAGGGGCTCGCTTCACCTACGAGCAGTACTTC,CASSEMTGARFTYEQYF
.,.,TRBV2,TRBJ2-3,TGTGCCAGCATCTCAGGGAGCGTAACAGCTACGCAGTATTTT,CASISGSVTATQYF
TRBD1,few,TRBV7-6,TRBJ2-1,TGTGCCAGCAGCCCCGGACAGGGTCCGTACAATGAGCAGTTCTTC,CASSPGQGPYNEQFF
.,.,TRBV6-2/TRBV6-3,TRBJ2-3,TGTGCCAGCAGTTACACAGGAATCTCCACAGATACGCAGTATTTT,CASSYTGISTDTQYF
.,.,TRBV29-1,TRBJ2-5,TGCAGCGTTGAATCCCTTCTGGGGGAGTACTATGAGACCCAGTACTTC,CSVESLLGEYYETQYF
.,.,TRBV4-1,TRBJ1-2,TGCGCCAGCAGTCCCGGGTCAGGGATGTCTGGCTACACCTTC,CASSPGSGMSGYTF
TRBD2,many,TRBV7-3,TRBJ2-1,TGTGCCAGCAGCCCACGGGCAGCGGGAGAAAATGAGCAGTTCTTC,CASSPRAAGENEQFF
TRBD2,.,TRBV5-1,TRBJ2-2,TGCGCCAGCAAGTCGACCAGCGGGAGAAGCTCCACCGGGGAGCTGTTTTTT,CASKSTSGRSSTGELFF
.,.,TRBV6-5,TRBJ1-2,TGTGCCAGCAGTTACTCGACGGCTCCCAGGATCTATGGCTACACCTTC,CASSYSTAPRIYGYTF
.,.,TRBV7-8,TRBJ2-7,TGTGCCAGCAGCTTAGAACAGTATCAACCGTACGAGCAGTACTTC,CASSLEQYQPYEQYF
.,few,TRBV18,TRBJ1-2,TGTGCCAGCTCACCATTGGACAGTACTGGCTACACCTTC,CASSPLDSTGYTF
.,.,TRBV12-3/TRBV12-4,TRBJ2-2,TGTGCCAGCAGGCCAAAACACGGGGAGCTGTTTTTT,CASRPKHGELFF
.,.,TRBV15,TRBJ2-1,TGTGCCACCAGCAAAGCGACAGTTCAGAATGAGCAGTTCTTC,CATSKATVQNEQFF
.,.,TRBV7-3,TRBJ2-2,TGTGCCAGCAGCCTATCCTTGGCCGGGGAGCTGTTTTTT,CASSLSLAGELFF
.,.,TRBV5-1,TRBJ2-5,TGCGCCAGCGGACGAGGGATCGGAACACAAGAGACCCAGTACTTC,CASGRGIGTQETQYF
.,.,TRBV12-3/TRBV12-4,TRBJ2-7,TGTGCCAGCAGTTTCAGGACAGCCCGTACCTACGAGCAGTACTTC,CASSFRTARTYEQYF
TRBD1,.,TRBV5-1,TRBJ1-1,TGCGCCAGCAGCTTCACACAGGGGTTAATCACTGAAGCTTTCTTT,CASSFTQGLITEAFF
.,.,TRBV27,TRBJ2-1,TGTGCCAGCAGTCAGGGTAGTGAGCGTTTCTTC,CASSQGSERFF
.,few,TRBV4-1,TRBJ2-2,TGCGCCAGCAGCCAAGTACCCACGAACACCGGGGAGCTGTTTTTT,CASSQVPTNTGELFF
.,.,TRBV29-1,TRBJ2-3,TGCAGCGTTGACCGGCAGGGGAGCAATACGCAGTATTTT,CSVDRQGSNTQYF
TRBD1,few,TRBV5-1,TRBJ1-1,TGCGCCAGCAGCTTGATAGGGACAGGGGGCTCTGAAGCTTTCTTT,CASSLIGTGGSEAFF
.,few,TRBV25-1,TRBJ2-2,TGTGCCAGCAGTGAAACAGACCTTACCGGGGAGCTGTTTTTT,CASSETDLTGELFF
.,few,TRBV4-1,TRBJ2-7,TGCGCCAGCAGCCACCTCCTAGCCGAGCAGTACTTC,CASSHLLAEQYF
.,few,TRBV5-1,TRBJ2-5,TGCGCCAGCAGCTCCCACTTTTCAGGGCTCCAAGAGACCCAGTACTTC,CASSSHFSGLQETQYF
.,.,TRBV6-5,TRBJ2-7,TGTGCCAGCAGTTACTCAGGAAGTGACTACGAGCAGTACTTC,CASSYSGSDYEQYF
.,.,TRBV20-1,TRBJ2-3,TGCAGTGCTCGGGACCCGTGGGGTCCAGATACGCAGTATTTT,CSARDPWGPDTQYF
.,.,TRBV5-1,TRBJ2-7,TGCGCCAGCAGTCCCCATTTAGGCGAGCAGTACTTC,CASSPHLGEQYF
.,few,TRBV2,TRBJ2-3,TGTGCCAGCAATTTACCCGGGGTCTATACGCAGTATTTT,CASNLPGVYTQYF